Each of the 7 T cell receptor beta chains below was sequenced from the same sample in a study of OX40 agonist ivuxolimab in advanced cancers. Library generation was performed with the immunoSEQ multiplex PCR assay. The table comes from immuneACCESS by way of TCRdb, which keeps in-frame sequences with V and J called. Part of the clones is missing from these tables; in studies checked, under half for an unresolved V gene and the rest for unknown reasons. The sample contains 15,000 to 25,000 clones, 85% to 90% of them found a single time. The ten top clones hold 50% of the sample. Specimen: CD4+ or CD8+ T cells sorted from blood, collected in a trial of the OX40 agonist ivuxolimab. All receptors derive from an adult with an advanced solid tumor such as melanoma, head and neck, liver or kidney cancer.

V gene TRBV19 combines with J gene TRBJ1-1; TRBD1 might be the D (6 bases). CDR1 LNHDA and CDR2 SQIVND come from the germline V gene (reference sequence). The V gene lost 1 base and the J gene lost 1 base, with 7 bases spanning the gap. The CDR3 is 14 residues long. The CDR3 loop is CASSIGTENTEAFF. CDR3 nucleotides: TGTGCCAGTAGTATAGGGACAGAGAACACTGAAGCTTTCTTT.

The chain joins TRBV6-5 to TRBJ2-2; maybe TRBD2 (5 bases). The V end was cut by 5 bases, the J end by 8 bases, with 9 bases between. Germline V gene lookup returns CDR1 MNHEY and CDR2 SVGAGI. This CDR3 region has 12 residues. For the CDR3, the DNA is TGTGCCAGCAGTCTCGGAGGTGGGGAGCTGTTTTTT. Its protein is CASSLGGGELFF.

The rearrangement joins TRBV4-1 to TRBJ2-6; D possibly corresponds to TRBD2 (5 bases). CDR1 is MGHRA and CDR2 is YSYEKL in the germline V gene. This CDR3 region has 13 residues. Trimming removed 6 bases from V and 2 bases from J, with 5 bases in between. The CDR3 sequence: CASRRAGANVLTF. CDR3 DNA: TGCGCCAGCAGGAGGGCTGGGGCCAACGTCCTGACTTTC.

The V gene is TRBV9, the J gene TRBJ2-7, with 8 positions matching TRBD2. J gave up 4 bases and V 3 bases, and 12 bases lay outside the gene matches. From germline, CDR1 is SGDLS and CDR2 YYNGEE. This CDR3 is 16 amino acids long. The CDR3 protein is CASSANPGGSGYEQYF. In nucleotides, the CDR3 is TGTGCCAGCAGCGCAAATCCGGGAGGGAGCGGGTACGAGCAGTACTTC.

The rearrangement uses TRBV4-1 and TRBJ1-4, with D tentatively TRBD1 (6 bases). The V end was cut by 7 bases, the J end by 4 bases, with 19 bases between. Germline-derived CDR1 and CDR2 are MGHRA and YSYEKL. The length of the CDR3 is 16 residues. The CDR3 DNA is TGCGCCAGCACACCCCACCGAGGACAGTTTAATGAAAAACTGTTTTTT. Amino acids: CASTPHRGQFNEKLFF.

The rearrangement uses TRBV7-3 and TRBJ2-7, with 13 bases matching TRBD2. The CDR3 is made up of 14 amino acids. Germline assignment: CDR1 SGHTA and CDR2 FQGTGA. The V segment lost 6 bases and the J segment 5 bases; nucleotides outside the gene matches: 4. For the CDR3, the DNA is TGTGCCAGCAGTTCTGGACTAGCGGGAGACGAGCAGTACTTC. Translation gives CASSSGLAGDEQYF.

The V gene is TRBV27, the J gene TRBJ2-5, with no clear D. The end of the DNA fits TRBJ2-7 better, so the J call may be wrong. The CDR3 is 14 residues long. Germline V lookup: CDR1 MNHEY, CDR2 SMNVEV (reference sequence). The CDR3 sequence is CASSLGFRAYEQYF. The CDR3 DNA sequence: TGTGCCAGCAGTTTAGGGTTTCGAGCCTACGAGCAGTACTTC.